This TCR beta chain was retrieved from a study of blood T cells in healthy people across ages. Overall study findings and caveats: Unsorted PBMCs blocked a conclusive comparison of naive and antigen-experienced cells.

The V and J ends lost 1 base and 2 bases, in that order; junction bases with no gene match: 3. This CDR3 is 15 amino acids long. Germline V gives CDR1 SQVTM, CDR2 ANQGSEA. For the second PCR, which ran for about 7 to 11 cycles, a sample-barcoded 5' primer and a J-beta primer mix were used. Each cDNA was tagged by a template-switch adaptor containing 12 random nucleotides. TCRdb re-derived calls from the 5' RACE reads in MiXCR, one entry per CDR3 protein. This sample has about 760,000 distinct CDR3 sequences; around 25% occur once, and the top ten carry 9.4%. There are a few counts of this clonotype. The target antigen is unknown. This sample also belongs to another study, concerning T cells of mothers and their children. As that report states: Donors were three healthy Caucasian mothers and their six children. Compared with unrelated pairs, related mother-child pairs had slightly higher, non-significant overlap.

The receptor was derived from a boy aged 10-17 years in good health. This chain uses TRBV29-1 with TRBJ2-1; 9 bases are shared with TRBD2. The material sequenced was blood. The CDR3 coding sequence is TGCAGCGTTGAAGGTAGCGGGAGCCCCTACAATGAGCAGTTCTTC. Translation gives CSVEGSGSPYNEQFF.